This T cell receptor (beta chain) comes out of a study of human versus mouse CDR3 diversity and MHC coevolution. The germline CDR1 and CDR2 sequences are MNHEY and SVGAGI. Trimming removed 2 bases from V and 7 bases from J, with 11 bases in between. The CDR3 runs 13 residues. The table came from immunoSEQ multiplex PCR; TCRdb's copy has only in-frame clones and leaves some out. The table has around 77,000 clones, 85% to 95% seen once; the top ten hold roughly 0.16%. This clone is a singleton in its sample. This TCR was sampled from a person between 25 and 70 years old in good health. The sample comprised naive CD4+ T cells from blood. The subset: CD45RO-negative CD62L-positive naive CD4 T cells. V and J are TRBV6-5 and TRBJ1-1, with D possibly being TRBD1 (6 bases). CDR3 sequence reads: CASSYLGHSEAFF. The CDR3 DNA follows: TGTGCCAGCAGTTACCTGGGACATAGTGAAGCTTTCTTT.